The rows below give T cell receptor beta chains drawn from one sample of a study of T cell responses to AZD1222 COVID-19 vaccine. Assay: immunoSEQ multiplex PCR; the TCRdb copy retains only in-frame clones and omits some. The data show 130,000 to 150,000 clones, about 92% seen once. Sequencing was performed on peripheral blood, taken 28 days after the second AZD1222 dose. The receptors come from an adult who received the AZD1222 COVID-19 vaccine. Both conserved end residues are part of each CDR3. A D gene is named only where the DNA matches it firmly. Some rows have no size entry. The others give once, few or many, or a class for an expanded clone.

TRBJ2-2,TRBV30,NA,NA,CAWSFELSSRGGELFF,TGTGCCTGGAGTTTCGAGCTCTCATCACGGGGCGGGGAGCTGTTTTTT
TRBJ2-3,TRBV4-1,NA,NA,CATSRDQDGDTQYF,TGCGCCACCTCCCGGGACCAGGACGGGGATACGCAGTATTTT
TRBJ1-1,TRBV11-3,NA,NA,CASSTRSRGPASEAFF,TGTGCCAGCAGTACCCGGTCGAGAGGACCGGCTAGCGAAGCTTTCTTT
TRBJ2-7,TRBV27,NA,TRBD2,CASSSPLRLAGVDEQYF,TGTGCCAGCAGTTCCCCCCTCCGACTAGCGGGGGTGGACGAGCAGTACTTC
TRBJ2-4,TRBV12-5,NA,TRBD2,CASGLWGTSLAKNIQYF,TGTGCTAGTGGTTTGTGGGGGACTAGCCTAGCCAAAAACATTCAGTACTTC
TRBJ2-7,TRBV12-3/TRBV12-4,NA,NA,CASSRNRHEQYF,TGTGCCAGCAGCCGTAACAGACACGAGCAGTACTTC
TRBJ1-1,TRBV30,NA,NA,CAWKGGLISWGTEAFF,TGTGCCTGGAAAGGGGGACTTATATCGTGGGGCACTGAAGCTTTCTTT
TRBJ1-1,TRBV4-3,NA,NA,CASSQAHEGRSTEAFF,TGCGCCAGCAGCCAGGCCCATGAGGGGAGGAGCACTGAAGCTTTCTTT
TRBJ2-2,TRBV24-1,NA,NA,CATSDAGVPNTGELFF,TGTGCCACCAGTGATGCAGGGGTCCCGAACACCGGGGAGCTGTTTTTT
TRBJ2-1,TRBV13,NA,NA,CASSQHRNAYNEQFF,TGTGCCAGCAGCCAACACCGTAATGCCTACAATGAGCAGTTCTTC
TRBJ2-1,TRBV30,once,NA,CAWRWGAYNEQFF,TGTGCCTGGAGGTGGGGGGCCTACAATGAGCAGTTCTTC
TRBJ1-5,TRBV11-3,many,NA,CASSFHSYSNQPQHF,TGTGCCAGCAGCTTTCACAGCTACAGCAATCAGCCCCAGCATTTT
TRBJ1-4,TRBV27,NA,NA,CASSLLRQGGEKLFF,TGTGCCAGCAGTTTACTCCGCCAGGGAGGTGAAAAACTGTTTTTT
TRBJ1-1,TRBV2,NA,NA,CASRVTDMNTEAFF,TGTGCCAGCAGGGTGACGGATATGAACACTGAAGCTTTCTTT
TRBJ1-2,TRBV4-1,NA,NA,CASSQPVRGTNYGYTF,TGCGCCAGCAGCCAGCCAGTACGGGGAACTAACTATGGCTACACCTTC
TRBJ1-2,TRBV9,NA,NA,CASSVGTLSDYGYTF,TGTGCCAGCAGCGTAGGGACACTCAGCGACTATGGCTACACCTTC
TRBJ1-1,TRBV19,once,NA,CASSIGTEAFF,TGTGCCAGTAGTATCGGGACTGAAGCTTTCTTT
TRBJ1-2,TRBV21-1,many,NA,CASSKTLRGYTF,TGTGCCAGCAGCAAAACATTGCGTGGCTACACCTTC
TRBJ1-5,TRBV30,few,NA,CAWSVRGNQPQHF,TGTGCCTGGAGTGTACGGGGCAATCAGCCCCAGCATTTT